This T cell receptor beta chain stems from a study of cytomegalovirus exposure and HLA in healthy donors. General study results and limits: Listed as cytomegalovirus-associated were 164 TCR beta chains. In the approximately 120 validation repertoires, a later analysis found that first-cohort TCR clusters tended to co-occur. Most TCRs appeared rarely, but some public TCRs recurred in many donors.

Some clones are missing from TCRdb's copy, which holds only in-frame ones; the method was immunoSEQ multiplex PCR. The sample shows 220,000 or so clones, around nine tenths of them seen only once. With respect to this clone: Its antigen is unknown.

The donors formed part of the roughly 120-subject validation cohort, distinct from the roughly 600-subject first cohort. This CDR3 is 14 amino acids long. The V and J ends lost 8 bases and 0 bases respectively, with 8 bases between them. Looked up from germline, CDR1 is MDHEN and CDR2 is SYDVKM. The chain couples TRBV28 to TRBJ1-6, with D unclear. The source material was PBMCs. The clonotype comes from a woman between 18 and 30 years old in good health and CMV-seronegative. CDR3 residues: CASLGSSYNSPLHF. The CDR3 bases are TGTGCCAGCCTCGGGAGCTCCTATAATTCACCCCTCCACTTT.